Presented here are 28 T cell receptor beta chains from one specimen sequenced in a study of OX40 agonist ivuxolimab in advanced cancers. Some clones are missing from TCRdb's copy, which holds only in-frame ones; the method was immunoSEQ multiplex PCR. Of fewer than 90,000 clones listed, around 91% are singletons. The material was CD4+ or CD8+ T cells sorted from blood, obtained in a trial of the OX40 agonist ivuxolimab. These receptors were collected from an adult with an advanced solid tumor such as melanoma, head and neck, liver or kidney cancer.

This chain links TRBV15 with TRBJ1-5; D gene unclear. V was pared by 0 bases and J by 3 bases, with 18 bases between. CDR3 length: 18 amino acids. Germline CDR1 LNHNV, CDR2 YYDKDF (reference sequence). The CDR3, as DNA: TGTGCCACCAGCAGAGATCCTCCCGGTGCAGGCTTCAATCAGCCCCAGCATTTT. Translation: CATSRDPPGAGFNQPQHF.

This sequence joins TRBV19 and TRBJ2-5; unclear D gene. The CDR3 is 12 residues long. CDR1 and CDR2 from the germline V gene are LNHDA and SQIVND (reference sequence). V was pared by 5 bases and J by 5 bases, with 9 bases between. The CDR3 loop reads CASSLGTETQYF. The CDR3 DNA reads TGTGCCAGTAGTCTGGGAACGGAGACCCAGTACTTC.

This chain links TRBV19 with TRBJ2-2; D call uncertain. CDR1 is LNHDA, CDR2 SQIVND, per germline (reference sequence). This CDR3 is 15 amino acids long. Trimming shortened V by 2 bases and J by 7 bases, and 14 bases separated the two germline ends. The CDR3 DNA sequence: TGTGCCAGTAGTATACGGCCGCAAAGGAACGGGGAGCTGTTTTTT. This encodes CASSIRPQRNGELFF. The full variable domain, rest sourced from reference TRBV19 and TRBJ2-2, is DGGITQSPKYLFRKEGQNVTLSCEQNLNHDAMYWYRQDPGQGLRLIYYSQIVNDFQKGDIAEGYSVSREKKESFPLTVTSAQKNPTAFYLCASSIRPQRNGELFFGEGSRLTVL.

V usage is TRBV11-3 and J usage is TRBJ2-3, with 14 bases aligning to TRBD2. With V trimmed by 5 bases and J by 5 bases, 9 bases remained unmatched. Germline values: CDR1 SGHNT, CDR2 YENEEA. CDR3 length: 17 residues. CDR3 sequence reads: CASSPRAGTSGRDTQYF. CDR3 nucleotide sequence: TGTGCCAGCAGCCCGAGGGCCGGGACTAGCGGGAGAGATACGCAGTATTTT.

The gene calls are TRBV7-9 and TRBJ1-2; D not certain. Germline V CDR1 and CDR2: SEHNR, FQNEAQ (reference sequence). This CDR3 contains 14 residues. V was cut by 0 bases and J by 4 bases, with 9 bases left in between. CDR3: CASSLAMVSYGYTF. The CDR3 region has the DNA TGTGCCAGCAGCTTAGCTATGGTGAGCTATGGCTACACCTTC.

The rearrangement joins TRBV30 to TRBJ1-6, with 10 positions matching TRBD1. Germline CDR1 is GTSNPN and CDR2 is SVGIG (reference sequence). V was pared by 2 bases and J by 9 bases, with 10 bases of the junction left unmatched. CDR3 size: 16 residues. CDR3 protein: CAWSPGWGQGISPLHF. In nucleotides, the CDR3 is TGTGCCTGGAGTCCAGGTTGGGGACAGGGGATTTCACCCCTCCACTTT.

The rearrangement links TRBV5-6 to TRBJ2-7; D possibly corresponds to TRBD2 (6 bases). With 1 base removed from V and 0 bases from J, the gap between germline ends came to 11 bases. CDR1 SGHDT and CDR2 YYEEEE come from the germline V gene. CDR3 size: 15 residues. The CDR3 sequence is CASSLPGANSYEQYF. CDR3 nucleotides: TGTGCCAGCAGCTTGCCGGGAGCCAACTCCTACGAGCAGTACTTC.

The chain combines TRBV7-7 with TRBJ2-3; 10 bases are shared with TRBD2. Trimming cost V 5 bases and J 0 bases; bases outside gene matches: 2. Germline-derived CDR1 and CDR2 are SSHAT and FNYEAQ (reference sequence). This CDR3 has 15 amino acids. The CDR3 spells CASSPTSGSTDTQYF. The CDR3 DNA reads as TGTGCCAGCAGCCCGACTAGCGGGAGCACAGATACGCAGTATTTT.

The chain couples TRBV28 to TRBJ2-4, with 8 bases matching TRBD2. The V gene's germline CDR1 is MDHEN and CDR2 SYDVKM. The CDR3 runs to 16 residues. Trimming at V came to 5 bases and at J to 0 bases, leaving 6 bases not matched to a gene. CDR3 nucleotide sequence: TGTGCCAGCAGTCCACTAGCGGAGTTAGCCAAAAACATTCAGTACTTC. It encodes CASSPLAELAKNIQYF.

The V and J genes are TRBV6-1 and TRBJ2-7; D may correspond to TRBD1 or TRBD2 (6 bases each). Between the trimmed V and J ends, which lost 2 bases and 3 bases, there was a span of 11 bases. CDR1 and CDR2 (germline): MNHNS, SASEGT. The CDR3 consists of 14 residues. In nucleotides, the CDR3 is TGTGCCAGCAGTGAATGGGGGGCGGGCTACGAGCAGTACTTC. Translated, it gives CASSEWGAGYEQYF.

The chain combines TRBV11-2 with TRBJ2-5; 15 nucleotides match TRBD2. With V trimmed by 5 bases and J by 3 bases, 4 bases remained unmatched. This CDR3 has 16 amino acids. From germline, CDR1 is SGHAT and CDR2 FQNNGV. The DNA of the CDR3 is TGTGCCAGCAGCCCCGGGACTAGCGGGAGGAAAGAGACCCAGTACTTC. Its protein product is CASSPGTSGRKETQYF.

This chain connects TRBV5-4 to TRBJ1-2, with D tentatively TRBD1 (6 bases). There are 15 residues in the CDR3. Per germline, CDR1 SGHNT and CDR2 YYREEE (reference sequence). Trimming took 5 bases from V and 0 from J, leaving 14 bases between them. CDR3 region: CASRTGQAANYGYTF. Written as DNA, the CDR3 is TGTGCCAGCAGAACGGGACAAGCAGCTAACTATGGCTACACCTTC.

The gene calls are TRBV6-5 and TRBJ2-2; TRBD2 might be the D (6 bases). CDR3 length: 12 residues. CDR1 MNHEY and CDR2 SVGAGI come from the germline V gene. Trimming cost V 8 bases and J 7 bases, with 11 bases left between them. Here the CDR3 DNA reads TGTGCCAGCCGTAGGGGAGGCGGGGAGCTGTTTTTT. Translation: CASRRGGGELFF.

The V call is TRBV5-1, the J call TRBJ1-2; perhaps TRBD1 as D (6 bases). V lost 1 base, J lost 4 bases, and 17 bases lay in between. The V gene's germline CDR1 is SGHRS and CDR2 YFSETQ. This CDR3 region has 16 residues. The CDR3 nucleotides read TGCGCCAGCAGCTTGCCCACAGGGTTGGGCTTCTATGGCTACACCTTC. Protein sequence: CASSLPTGLGFYGYTF.

This chain joins TRBV5-3 and TRBJ2-7; 9 nucleotides agree with TRBD1. TRBV5-3 is designated an ORF whose function remains uncertain. After removal of 4 bases from V and 5 bases from J, the junction contained 10 bases not matched to a gene. CDR3 length: 15 amino acids. CDR3 sequence (DNA): TGTGCCAGAAGCGTCTCCCTGGGGGACAGGGACGAGCAGTACTTC. Protein: CARSVSLGDRDEQYF.

V and J are TRBV7-2 and TRBJ2-3; D unclear. The CDR3 runs to 14 residues. Germline V gives CDR1 SGHTA, CDR2 FQGNSA. Trimming cost V 1 base and J 1 base, with 6 bases left between them. CDR3 in amino acids: CASSLGVGTDTQYF. DNA for the CDR3: TGTGCCAGCAGCTTAGGAGTGGGCACAGATACGCAGTATTTT.

The J gene is TRBJ2-3, the V gene TRBV19; 15 nucleotides align to TRBD2. The CDR3 has 17 residues. The ends lost 6 bases at V and 5 bases at J; junction bases unmatched: 9. Germline CDR1 reads LNHDA; CDR2 reads SQIVND (reference sequence). Here the CDR3 reads CASSVGLAGGPQDTQYF. The DNA for the CDR3 is TGTGCCAGTAGCGTCGGACTAGCGGGAGGGCCACAAGATACGCAGTATTTT.

The chain uses TRBV30 and TRBJ1-1; no clear D. In germline, CDR1 is GTSNPN, CDR2 SVGIG (reference sequence). The CDR3 contains 13 residues. Trimming took 3 bases from V and 2 from J, leaving 10 bases between them. CDR3 DNA sequence: TGTGCCTGGAGCTCAGATTTCAACACTGAAGCTTTCTTT. The encoded protein is CAWSSDFNTEAFF. Using reference TRBV30 and TRBJ1-1 for the parts outside the CDR3, the full variable domain is SQTIHQWPATLVQPVGSPLSLECTVEGTSNPNLYWYRQAAGRGLQLLFYSVGIGQISSEVPQNLSASRPQDRQFILSSKKLLLSDSGFYLCAWSSDFNTEAFFGQGTRLTVV.

CDR3: CASSRTSGSYEQYF. The DNA for the CDR3 is TGTGCCAGTAGTAGGACTAGCGGCTCCTACGAGCAGTACTTC. The chain combines TRBV19 with TRBJ2-7; 10 bases agree with TRBD2. Trimming at V came to 4 bases and at J to 0 bases, leaving 0 bases not matched to a gene. Germline-derived CDR1 and CDR2 are LNHDA and SQIVND (reference sequence). This CDR3 has 14 amino acids.

The chain links TRBV29-1 to TRBJ1-5; 7 bases are shared with TRBD1. The CDR3 consists of 13 residues. The germline gives CDR1 SQVTM, CDR2 ANQGSEA. J was trimmed by 7 bases and V by 3 bases; bases with no gene match: 6. The CDR3 here is CSVEVGGGQPQHF. CDR3 DNA sequence: TGCAGCGTTGAGGTAGGGGGCGGACAGCCCCAGCATTTT.

V usage is TRBV10-1 and J usage is TRBJ2-2; 7 bases align to TRBD1. The germline V gene has CDR1 WNHNN and CDR2 SYGVQD (reference sequence). This CDR3 spans 16 amino acids. The V segment lost 2 bases and the J segment 1 base; nucleotides outside the gene matches: 4. For the CDR3, the DNA is TGCGCCAGCAGTGAGAAACCAGGGGGGAACACCGGGGAGCTGTTTTTT. Translation: CASSEKPGGNTGELFF.

V is TRBV7-9 and J is TRBJ2-2, with TRBD2 matching 10 bases. The CDR3 has 15 amino acids. V shed 5 bases and J 3 bases; nucleotides not matched to a gene: 3. Germline V gene data show CDR1 as SEHNR and CDR2 as FQNEAQ (reference sequence). CDR3 loop: CASSPLAGDTGELFF. CDR3 DNA sequence: TGTGCCAGCAGCCCCCTAGCGGGGGACACCGGGGAGCTGTTTTTT.

This clone was counted only a few times. The genes are TRBV1 and TRBJ1-1. TRBV1 is listed as a pseudogene. The CDR3 is 18 residues long. CDR3 coding DNA: TGCACCAGCAGCCAAGATAGGATGTACTGGGGAGTGAACACTGAAGCTTTCTTT. This encodes CTSSQDRMYWGVNTEAFF.

This clone was picked up a small number of times. CDR3 amino acids: CASSIRAAGAGELFF. CDR3 sequence (DNA): TGTGCCAGTAGTATAAGAGCAGCGGGGGCCGGGGAGCTGTTTTTT. The chain combines TRBV19 with TRBJ2-2; TRBD2 aligns across 8 bases. The CDR3 totals 15 residues. With 2 bases clipped from V and 6 bases from J, the junction kept 5 bases outside the gene matches. Germline CDR1 LNHDA, CDR2 SQIVND (reference sequence). Complete variable domain (other parts from reference TRBV19 and TRBJ2-2): DGGITQSPKYLFRKEGQNVTLSCEQNLNHDAMYWYRQDPGQGLRLIYYSQIVNDFQKGDIAEGYSVSREKKESFPLTVTSAQKNPTAFYLCASSIRAAGAGELFFGEGSRLTVL.

This clone was detected only a few times. The chain is built from TRBV6-5 and TRBJ1-2; a weak D match, TRBD1 (5 bases). Germline V gives CDR1 MNHEY, CDR2 SVGAGI. The V and J ends lost 6 bases and 7 bases respectively, with 15 bases between them. This CDR3 is built from 13 residues. CDR3 protein: CASRATAYSGYTF. In DNA, the CDR3 is TGTGCCAGCAGGGCGACAGCATACTCTGGCTACACCTTC.

The chain uses TRBV5-4 and TRBJ2-7; possibly TRBD2 for D (8 bases). V lost 4 bases to trimming and J lost 3 bases, with 17 bases between them. Germline CDR1 reads SGHNT; CDR2 reads YYREEE (reference sequence). This CDR3 has 15 residues. CDR3 loop: CASSPSGGQNYEQYF. The DNA of the CDR3 is TGTGCCAGCAGCCCAAGCGGGGGACAGAACTACGAGCAGTACTTC.

The CDR3 region is CASSMDGTGYQETQYF. The CDR3 DNA is TGTGCCAGTAGTATGGACGGGACAGGGTACCAAGAGACCCAGTACTTC. The chain joins TRBV19 to TRBJ2-5; 9 bases map to TRBD1. This CDR3 has 16 residues. From germline, CDR1 is LNHDA and CDR2 SQIVND (reference sequence). V shed 3 bases and J 0 bases; nucleotides not matched to a gene: 5.

The chain couples TRBV5-8 to TRBJ2-1; D gene unclear. This CDR3 region has 16 residues. With 1 base removed from V and 0 bases from J, the gap between germline ends came to 11 bases. Germline V gene lookup returns CDR1 SGHTS and CDR2 YDEGEE. The CDR3 loop is CASSLRALSSYNEQFF. The CDR3 DNA sequence: TGTGCCAGCAGCTTGCGCGCATTGAGCTCCTACAATGAGCAGTTCTTC.